This T cell receptor beta chain was recorded in a study of blood T cells in healthy people across ages. On the study more broadly: Every two T cells gave about one barcoded beta molecule via template switching.

Germline CDR1 reads DFQATT; CDR2 reads SNEGSKA (reference sequence). The CDR3 is 17 residues long. V gave up 0 bases and J gave up 4 bases; unmatched junction bases: 9. Every sample yielded at least 6.5 million isolated PBMCs. The authors ran a second PCR of about 6 to 11 cycles using a sample-barcoded 5' primer and a J-beta primer mix. A single record per CDR3 protein comes from TCRdb applying MiXCR to the 5' RACE reads. The repertoire holds 1.5 million to 2 million distinct CDR3 sequences, around 40% seen once, with 23% in the top ten. The sequence was obtained from a human donor in good health. The specimen was blood. The chain links TRBV20-1 to TRBJ1-4; 9 positions match TRBD1. This CDR3 reads CSARDPRTGAFNEKLFF. The CDR3 bases are TGCAGTGCTAGAGACCCACGGACAGGGGCCTTTAATGAAAAACTGTTTTTT.